This TCR beta chain was recorded in a study of cytomegalovirus exposure and HLA in healthy donors. Points from the study as a whole: A later analysis linked more than 15,000 TCR beta sequences to HLA alleles at 0.05 false discovery rate. Later on, analysis showed that most CMV-associated TCR beta chains appeared to be HLA-restricted.

CDR3 length: 17 residues. Per germline, CDR1 SGHTA and CDR2 FQGTGA. Trimming removed 3 bases from V and 4 bases from J; junction bases left unmatched: 5. Researchers ran the PCR with 60 Vbeta and 13 Jbeta primers. The assay was immunoSEQ multiplex PCR, and TCRdb's table has in-frame clones only and misses some. The sample comprises 110,000 or so clones, roughly 77% of which are singletons, and around 4.9% rests with the top ten. As to this clone: Its antigen remains unidentified.

Specimen: PBMCs. The receptor was isolated from a man aged 50 or older in good health and CMV-seropositive. The chain has TRBV7-3 and TRBJ2-3, with 15 bases matching TRBD2. This CDR3 is CASSLGLAGGFADTQYF. DNA of the CDR3: TGTGCCAGCAGCTTGGGACTAGCGGGGGGTTTCGCAGATACGCAGTATTTT.